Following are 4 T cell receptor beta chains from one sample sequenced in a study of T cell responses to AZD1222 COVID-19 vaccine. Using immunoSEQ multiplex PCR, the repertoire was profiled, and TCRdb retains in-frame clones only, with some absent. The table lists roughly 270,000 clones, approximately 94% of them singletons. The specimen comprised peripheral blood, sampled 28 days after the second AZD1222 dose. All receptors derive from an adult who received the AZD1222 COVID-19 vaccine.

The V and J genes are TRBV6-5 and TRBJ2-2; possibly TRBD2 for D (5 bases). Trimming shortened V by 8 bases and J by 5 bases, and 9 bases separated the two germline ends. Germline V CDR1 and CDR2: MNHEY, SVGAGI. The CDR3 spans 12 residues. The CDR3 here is CASRGRTGELFF. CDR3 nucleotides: TGTGCCAGCCGGGGAAGGACCGGGGAGCTGTTTTTT.

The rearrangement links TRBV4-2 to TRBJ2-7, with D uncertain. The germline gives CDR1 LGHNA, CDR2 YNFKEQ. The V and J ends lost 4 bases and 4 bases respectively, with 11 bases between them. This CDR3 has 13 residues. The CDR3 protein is CASSPGLRYEQYF. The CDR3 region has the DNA TGTGCCAGCAGCCCAGGCCTCAGGTACGAGCAGTACTTC.

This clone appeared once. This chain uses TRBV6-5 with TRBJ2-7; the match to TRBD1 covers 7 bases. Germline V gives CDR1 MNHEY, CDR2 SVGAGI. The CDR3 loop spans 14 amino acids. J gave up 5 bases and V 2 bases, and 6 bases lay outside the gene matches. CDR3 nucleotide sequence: TGTGCCAGCAGTTACCTCCGGGACAGCGACGAGCAGTACTTC. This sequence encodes CASSYLRDSDEQYF.

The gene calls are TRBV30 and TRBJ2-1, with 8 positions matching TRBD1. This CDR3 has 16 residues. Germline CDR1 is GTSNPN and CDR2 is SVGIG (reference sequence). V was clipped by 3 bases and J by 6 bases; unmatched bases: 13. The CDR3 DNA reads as TGTGCCTGGAGGACCCGACAGGGGATCGATCGCAATGAGCAGTTCTTC. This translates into CAWRTRQGIDRNEQFF.